This T cell receptor beta chain was identified in a study of blood T cell repertoires in COVID-19. Per germline, CDR1 LNHNV and CDR2 YYDKDF (reference sequence). Trimming left V 1 base short and J 0 bases short, with 13 bases between. CDR3 length equals 17 residues. Sequencing was performed with immunoSEQ multiplex PCR; in TCRdb, only in-frame clones are kept and a portion is missing. The sample carries about 170,000 clones, 82% recorded once. The TCR sequence derives from a woman aged 80 or over with active or convalescent COVID-19. Sequenced material: peripheral blood. The rearrangement uses TRBV15 and TRBJ1-5; D ambiguous. CDR3 DNA: TGTGCCACCAGCAGAGGGCAAAGAACATATAGCAATCAGCCCCAGCATTTT. Protein product: CATSRGQRTYSNQPQHF.